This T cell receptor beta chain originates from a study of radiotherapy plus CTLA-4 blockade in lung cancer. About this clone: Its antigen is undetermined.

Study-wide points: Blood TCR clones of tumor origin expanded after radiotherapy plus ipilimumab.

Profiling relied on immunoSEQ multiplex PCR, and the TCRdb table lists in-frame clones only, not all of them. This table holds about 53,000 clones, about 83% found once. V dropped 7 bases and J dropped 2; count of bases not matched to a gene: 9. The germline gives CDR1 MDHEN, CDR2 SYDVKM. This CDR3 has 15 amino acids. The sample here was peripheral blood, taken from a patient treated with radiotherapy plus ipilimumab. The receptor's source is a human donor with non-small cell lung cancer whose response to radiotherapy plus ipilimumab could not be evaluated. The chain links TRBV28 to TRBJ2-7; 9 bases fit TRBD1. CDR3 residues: CASTPGTGITYEQYF. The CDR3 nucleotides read TGTGCCAGCACTCCCGGGACAGGGATAACCTACGAGCAGTACTTC.